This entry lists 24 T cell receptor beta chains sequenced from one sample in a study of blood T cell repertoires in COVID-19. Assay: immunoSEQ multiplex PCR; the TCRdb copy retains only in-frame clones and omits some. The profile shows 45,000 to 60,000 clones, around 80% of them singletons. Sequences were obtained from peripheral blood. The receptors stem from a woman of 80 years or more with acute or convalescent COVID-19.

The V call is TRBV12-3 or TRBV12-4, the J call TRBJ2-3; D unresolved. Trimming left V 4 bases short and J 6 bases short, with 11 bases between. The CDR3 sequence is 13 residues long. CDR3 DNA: TGTGCCAGCAGTTCACTTCGGTTGGATACGCAGTATTTT. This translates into CASSSLRLDTQYF.

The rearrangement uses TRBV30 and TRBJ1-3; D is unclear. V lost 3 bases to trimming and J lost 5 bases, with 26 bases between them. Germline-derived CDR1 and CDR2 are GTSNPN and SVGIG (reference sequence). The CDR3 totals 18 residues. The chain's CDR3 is CAWSLSYSGVGSRNTIYF. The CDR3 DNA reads TGTGCCTGGAGCCTCTCCTACAGCGGGGTCGGAAGTAGAAACACCATATATTTT.

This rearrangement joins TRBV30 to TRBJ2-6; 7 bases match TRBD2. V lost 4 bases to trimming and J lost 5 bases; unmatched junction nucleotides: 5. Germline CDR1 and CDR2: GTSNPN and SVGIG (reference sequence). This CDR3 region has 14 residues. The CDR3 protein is CAWTREGRANVLTF. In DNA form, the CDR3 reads TGTGCCTGGACCAGGGAGGGCCGGGCCAACGTCCTGACTTTC.

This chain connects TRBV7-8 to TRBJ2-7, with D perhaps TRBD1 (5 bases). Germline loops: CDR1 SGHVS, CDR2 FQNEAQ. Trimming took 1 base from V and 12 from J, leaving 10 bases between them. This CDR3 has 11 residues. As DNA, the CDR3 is TGTGCCAGCAGCTTAGGGCAGGGCGCGTACTTC. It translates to CASSLGQGAYF.

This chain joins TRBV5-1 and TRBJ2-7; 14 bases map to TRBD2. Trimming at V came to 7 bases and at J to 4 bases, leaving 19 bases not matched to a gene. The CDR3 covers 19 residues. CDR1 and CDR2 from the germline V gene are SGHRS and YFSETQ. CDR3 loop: CASWDSPTSGGARAYEQYF. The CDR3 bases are TGCGCCAGCTGGGATTCGCCGACTAGCGGGGGGGCCCGGGCATACGAGCAGTACTTC.

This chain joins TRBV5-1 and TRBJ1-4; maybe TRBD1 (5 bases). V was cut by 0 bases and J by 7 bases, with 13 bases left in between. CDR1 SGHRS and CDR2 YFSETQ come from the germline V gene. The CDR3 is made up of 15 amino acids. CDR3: CASSLAMGGSEKLFF. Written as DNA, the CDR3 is TGCGCCAGCAGCTTGGCTATGGGGGGAAGTGAAAAACTGTTTTTT.

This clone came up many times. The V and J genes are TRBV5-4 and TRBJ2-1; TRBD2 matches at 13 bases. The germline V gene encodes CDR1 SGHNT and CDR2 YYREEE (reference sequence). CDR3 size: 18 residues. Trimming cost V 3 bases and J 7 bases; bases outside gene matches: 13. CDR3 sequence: CASSSGLAGVGASNEQFF. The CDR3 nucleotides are TGTGCCAGCAGCTCAGGACTAGCGGGAGTTGGGGCCTCGAATGAGCAGTTCTTC.

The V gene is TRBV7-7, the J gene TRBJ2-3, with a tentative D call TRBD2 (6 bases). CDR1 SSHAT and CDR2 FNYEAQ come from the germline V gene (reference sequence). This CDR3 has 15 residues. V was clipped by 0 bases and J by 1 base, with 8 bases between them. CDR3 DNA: TGTGCCAGCAGCTTAGCTCCTAGCGGCACAGATACGCAGTATTTT. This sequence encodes CASSLAPSGTDTQYF.

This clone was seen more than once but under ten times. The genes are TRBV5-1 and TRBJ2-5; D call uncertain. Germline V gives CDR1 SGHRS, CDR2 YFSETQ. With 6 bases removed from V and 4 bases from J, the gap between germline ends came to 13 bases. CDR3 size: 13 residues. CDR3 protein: CASTENSRETQYF. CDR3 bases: TGCGCCAGCACGGAAAACTCTAGAGAGACCCAGTACTTC. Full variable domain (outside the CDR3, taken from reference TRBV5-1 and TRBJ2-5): KAGVTQTPRYLIKTRGQQVTLSCSPISGHRSVSWYQQTPGQGLQFLFEYFSETQRNKGNFPGRFSGRQFSNSRSEMNVSTLELGDSALYLCASTENSRETQYFGPGTRLLVL.

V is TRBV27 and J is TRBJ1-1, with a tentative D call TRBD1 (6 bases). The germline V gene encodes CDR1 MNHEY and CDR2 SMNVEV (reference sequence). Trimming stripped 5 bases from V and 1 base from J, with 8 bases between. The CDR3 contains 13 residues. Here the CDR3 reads CASSRQENTEAFF. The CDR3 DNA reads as TGTGCCAGCAGTAGACAGGAGAACACTGAAGCTTTCTTT.

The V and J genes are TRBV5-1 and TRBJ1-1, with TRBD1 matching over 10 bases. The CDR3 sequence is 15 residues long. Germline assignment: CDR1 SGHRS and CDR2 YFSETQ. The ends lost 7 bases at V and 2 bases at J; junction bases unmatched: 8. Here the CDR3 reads CASASDRGSNTEAFF. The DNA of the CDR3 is TGCGCCAGCGCGTCGGACAGGGGGTCAAACACTGAAGCTTTCTTT.

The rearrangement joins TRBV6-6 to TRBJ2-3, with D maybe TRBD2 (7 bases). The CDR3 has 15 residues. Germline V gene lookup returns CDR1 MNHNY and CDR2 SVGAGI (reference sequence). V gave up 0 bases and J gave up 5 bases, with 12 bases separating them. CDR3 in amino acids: CASSYSMGGLDTQYF. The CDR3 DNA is TGTGCCAGCAGTTACTCGATGGGGGGGCTAGATACGCAGTATTTT.

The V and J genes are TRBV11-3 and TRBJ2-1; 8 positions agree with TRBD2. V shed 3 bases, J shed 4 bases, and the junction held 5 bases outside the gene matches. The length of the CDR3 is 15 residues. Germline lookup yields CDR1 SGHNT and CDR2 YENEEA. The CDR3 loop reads CASSFRSGEYNEQFF. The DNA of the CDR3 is TGTGCCAGCAGCTTTCGTAGCGGGGAGTACAATGAGCAGTTCTTC.

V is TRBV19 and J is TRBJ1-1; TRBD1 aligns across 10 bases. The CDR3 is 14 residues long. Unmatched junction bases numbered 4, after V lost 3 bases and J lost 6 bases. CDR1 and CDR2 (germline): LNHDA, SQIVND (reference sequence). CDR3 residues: CASSMRTGGSEAFF. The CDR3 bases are TGTGCCAGTAGTATGCGGACAGGGGGGTCTGAAGCTTTCTTT.

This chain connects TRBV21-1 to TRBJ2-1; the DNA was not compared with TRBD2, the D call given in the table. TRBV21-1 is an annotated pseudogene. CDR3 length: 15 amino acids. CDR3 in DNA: TGTGCCAGCACCCAGGTTTATAGCGGAGACAATGAGCAGTTCTTC. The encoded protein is CASTQVYSGDNEQFF.

The CDR3: CASSWGGQRMNTEAFF. CDR3 bases: TGTGCCAGCAGCTGGGGCGGACAGAGGATGAACACTGAAGCTTTCTTT. The chain is built from TRBV7-9 and TRBJ1-1; tentative D call: TRBD1 (6 bases). Per the germline V gene, CDR1 is SEHNR and CDR2 is FQNEAQ (reference sequence). With 4 bases removed from V and 0 bases from J, the gap between germline ends came to 15 bases. The CDR3 spans 16 residues.

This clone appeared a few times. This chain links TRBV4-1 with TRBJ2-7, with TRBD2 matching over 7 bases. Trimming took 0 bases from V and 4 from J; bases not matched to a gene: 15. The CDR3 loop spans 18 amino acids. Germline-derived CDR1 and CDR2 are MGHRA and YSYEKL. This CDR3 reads CASSQEILGREVGYEQYF. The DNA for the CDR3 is TGCGCCAGCAGCCAAGAAATCTTAGGACGGGAGGTGGGTTACGAGCAGTACTTC.

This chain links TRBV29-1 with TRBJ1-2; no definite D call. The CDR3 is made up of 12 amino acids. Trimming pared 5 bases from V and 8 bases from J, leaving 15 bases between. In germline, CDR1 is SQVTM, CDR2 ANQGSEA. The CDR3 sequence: CSVQGDTRGYTF. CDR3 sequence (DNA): TGCAGCGTTCAAGGCGATACCCGCGGCTACACCTTC.

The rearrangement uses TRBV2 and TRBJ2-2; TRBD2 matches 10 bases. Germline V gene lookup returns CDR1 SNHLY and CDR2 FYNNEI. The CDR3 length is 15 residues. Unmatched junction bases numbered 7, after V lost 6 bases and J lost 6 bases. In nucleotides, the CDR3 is TGTGCCAGCAGATCTATCAGCGGGAGGGCCGGGGAGCTGTTTTTT. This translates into CASRSISGRAGELFF.

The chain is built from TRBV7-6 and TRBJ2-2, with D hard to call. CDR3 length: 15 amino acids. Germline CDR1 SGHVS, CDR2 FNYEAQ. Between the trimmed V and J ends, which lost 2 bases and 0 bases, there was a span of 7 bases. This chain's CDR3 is CASSLSWPNTGELFF. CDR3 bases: TGTGCCAGCAGCTTAAGTTGGCCGAACACCGGGGAGCTGTTTTTT. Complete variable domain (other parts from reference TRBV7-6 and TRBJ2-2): GAGVSQSPRYKVTKRGQDVALRCDPISGHVSLYWYRQALGQGPEFLTYFNYEAQQDKSGLPNDRFSAERPEGSISTLTIQRTEQRDSAMYRCASSLSWPNTGELFFGEGSRLTVL.

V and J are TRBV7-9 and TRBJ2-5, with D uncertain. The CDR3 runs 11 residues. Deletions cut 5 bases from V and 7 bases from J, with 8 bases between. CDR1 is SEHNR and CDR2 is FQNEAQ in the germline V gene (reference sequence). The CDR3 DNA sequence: TGTGCCAGCAGCCCTAGTGGGACCCAGTACTTC. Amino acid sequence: CASSPSGTQYF.

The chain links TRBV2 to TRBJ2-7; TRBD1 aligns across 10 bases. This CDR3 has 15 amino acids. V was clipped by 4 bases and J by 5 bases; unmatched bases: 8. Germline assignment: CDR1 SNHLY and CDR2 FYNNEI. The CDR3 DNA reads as TGTGCCAGCAGTGCTACCGGGACAGGGGTCGACGAGCAGTACTTC. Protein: CASSATGTGVDEQYF.

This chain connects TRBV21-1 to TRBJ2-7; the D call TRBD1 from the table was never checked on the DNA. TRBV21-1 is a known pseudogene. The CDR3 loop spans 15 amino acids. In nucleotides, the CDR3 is TGTGCCAGCAGCAAAGGTACAGGGCTCCCCTACGAGCAGTACTTC. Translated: CASSKGTGLPYEQYF.

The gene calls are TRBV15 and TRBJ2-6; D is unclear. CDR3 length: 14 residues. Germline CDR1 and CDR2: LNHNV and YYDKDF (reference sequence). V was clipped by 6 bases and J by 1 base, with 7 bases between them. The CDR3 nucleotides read TGTGCCACCAGTCCGGAGTCTGGGGCCAACGTCCTGACTTTC. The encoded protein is CATSPESGANVLTF.